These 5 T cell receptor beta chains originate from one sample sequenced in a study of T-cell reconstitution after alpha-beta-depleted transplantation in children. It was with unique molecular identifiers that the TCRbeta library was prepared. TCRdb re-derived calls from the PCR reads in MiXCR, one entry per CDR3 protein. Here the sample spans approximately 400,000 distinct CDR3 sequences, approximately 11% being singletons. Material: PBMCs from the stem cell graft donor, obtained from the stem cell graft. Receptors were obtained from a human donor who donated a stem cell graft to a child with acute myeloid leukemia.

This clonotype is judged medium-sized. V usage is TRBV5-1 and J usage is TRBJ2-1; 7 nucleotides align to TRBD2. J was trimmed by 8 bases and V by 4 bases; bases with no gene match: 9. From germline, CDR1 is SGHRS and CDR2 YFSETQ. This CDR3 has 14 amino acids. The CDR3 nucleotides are TGCGCCAGCAGCGGTCTAGCGGCAGGCGATGAGCAGTTCTTC. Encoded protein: CASSGLAAGDEQFF.

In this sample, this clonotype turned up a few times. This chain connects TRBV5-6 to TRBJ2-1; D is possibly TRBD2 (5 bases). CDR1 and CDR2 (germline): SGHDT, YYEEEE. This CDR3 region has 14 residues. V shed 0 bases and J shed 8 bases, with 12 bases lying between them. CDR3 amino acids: CASSLDLALDEQFF. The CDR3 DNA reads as TGTGCCAGCAGCTTGGATCTAGCTCTAGATGAGCAGTTCTTC.

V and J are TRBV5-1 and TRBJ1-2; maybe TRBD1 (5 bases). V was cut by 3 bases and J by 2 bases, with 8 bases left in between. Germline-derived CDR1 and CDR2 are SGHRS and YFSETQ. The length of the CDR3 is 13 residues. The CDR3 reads CASSSEGNYGYTF. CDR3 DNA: TGCGCCAGCAGCTCCGAGGGGAACTATGGCTACACCTTC.

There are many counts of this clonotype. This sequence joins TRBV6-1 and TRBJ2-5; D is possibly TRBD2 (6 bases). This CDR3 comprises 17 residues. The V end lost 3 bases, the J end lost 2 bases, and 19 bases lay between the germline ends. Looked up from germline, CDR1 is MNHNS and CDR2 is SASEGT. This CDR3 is CASSDDHTGGVQETQYF. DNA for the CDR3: TGTGCCAGCAGTGACGACCACACGGGCGGGGTTCAAGAGACCCAGTACTTC.

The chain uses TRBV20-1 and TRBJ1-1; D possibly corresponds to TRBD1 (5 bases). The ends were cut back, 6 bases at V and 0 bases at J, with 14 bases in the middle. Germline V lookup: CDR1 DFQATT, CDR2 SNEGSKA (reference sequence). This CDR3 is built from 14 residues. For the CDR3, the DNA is TGCAGTGCCTACACCGGACATATGAACACTGAAGCTTTCTTT. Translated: CSAYTGHMNTEAFF.